The 25 T cell receptor beta chains given below trace back to one sample, sequenced in a study of Graves' ophthalmopathy and Graves' hyperthyroidism. TCR beta CDR3 regions were amplified from RNA transcripts. RT-PCR was first run with HTBI primers, then multiplex PCR in a second round. A single record per CDR3 protein comes from TCRdb applying MiXCR to the multiplex PCR reads. This table has almost 750,000 distinct CDR3 sequences, around 40% appearing once. Sequencing used peripheral blood. Source of these receptors: an adult man with Graves' ophthalmopathy.

This chain uses TRBV20-1 with TRBJ1-6; no clear D gene. The V end was cut by 0 bases, the J end by 0 bases, with 9 bases between. The germline V gene encodes CDR1 DFQATT and CDR2 SNEGSKA (reference sequence). The CDR3 length is 16 residues. The CDR3 region has the DNA TGCAGTGCTAGAGACCAGTTGAGCTCCTATAATTCACCCCTCCACTTT. Residues: CSARDQLSSYNSPLHF.

About this clonotype itself: Lacking the conserved final phenylalanine or tryptophan, this CDR3 likely reflects a read error. The rearrangement uses TRBV2 and TRBJ2-7, with D tentatively TRBD1 (6 bases). This CDR3 has 14 amino acids. With 5 bases removed from V and 0 bases from J, the gap between germline ends came to 11 bases. Looked up from germline, CDR1 is SNHLY and CDR2 is FYNNEI. The CDR3: CASSSTGYSYEQYL. In DNA, the CDR3 is TGTGCCAGCAGTTCCACAGGGTACTCCTACGAGCAGTACCTC.

The chain links TRBV25-1 to TRBJ2-2; D is unresolved. The germline V gene encodes CDR1 MGHDK and CDR2 SYGVNS. This CDR3 contains 12 residues. Trimming took off 3 bases at V and 7 bases at J, with 6 bases between the two ends. The CDR3 reads CASSDLDGELFF. The CDR3 DNA reads TGTGCCAGCAGTGACTTGGACGGGGAGCTGTTTTTT.

This clonotype has more than one count but fewer than ten. The chain carries TRBV7-9 and TRBJ2-5; 7 bases agree with TRBD1. The CDR3 covers 17 residues. Germline trimming cut 1 base from V and 4 bases from J; bases unmatched to any gene: 12. Per germline, CDR1 SEHNR and CDR2 FQNEAQ (reference sequence). CDR3 sequence: CASSLDALTGLSETQYF. The CDR3 DNA is TGTGCCAGCAGCTTAGACGCCCTGACAGGGCTTTCAGAGACCCAGTACTTC.

This chain links TRBV20-1 with TRBJ1-4, with D tentatively TRBD1 (5 bases). The V and J ends lost 4 bases and 11 bases respectively, with 20 bases between them. Germline assignment: CDR1 DFQATT and CDR2 SNEGSKA (reference sequence). The CDR3 length is 14 residues. The CDR3 nucleotides read TGCAGTGCTACAAATGTAGGGGCTACTGATAAACTGTTTTTT. This sequence encodes CSATNVGATDKLFF.

The rearrangement links TRBV5-1 to TRBJ2-6; tentative D call: TRBD1 (6 bases). The CDR3 covers 17 residues. In germline, CDR1 is SGHRS, CDR2 YFSETQ. Trimming removed 3 bases from V and 4 bases from J, with 17 bases in between. CDR3 nucleotide sequence: TGCGCCAGCAGCTCAACATTAACAGGGACCGGGGCCAACGTCCTGACTTTC. Its translation is CASSSTLTGTGANVLTF. The full variable domain, in which reference TRBV5-1 and TRBJ2-6 provide the parts outside the CDR3, is KAGVTQTPRYLIKTRGQQVTLSCSPISGHRSVSWYQQTPGQGLQFLFEYFSETQRNKGNFPGRFSGRQFSNSRSEMNVSTLELGDSALYLCASSSTLTGTGANVLTFGAGSRLTVL.

This clonotype was counted at least ten times. The V gene is TRBV9, the J gene TRBJ1-6; no clear D. CDR3 size: 15 residues. Between the trimmed V and J ends, which lost 2 bases and 7 bases, there was a span of 13 bases. Germline CDR1 and CDR2: SGDLS and YYNGEE. CDR3 bases: TGTGCCAGCAGCGTTCTTAGGGATTACAATTCACCCCTCCACTTT. Translated: CASSVLRDYNSPLHF.

The V call is TRBV29-1, the J call TRBJ2-1; 14 bases fit TRBD2. Germline V gene lookup returns CDR1 SQVTM and CDR2 ANQGSEA. CDR3 length equals 15 residues. Losses at the gene ends were 7 bases for V and 6 bases for J; bases not matched to a gene: 8. The CDR3 coding sequence is TGCAGCGGGGGACTAGCGGGAGTATATCTCAATGAGCAGTTCTTC. Translation gives CSGGLAGVYLNEQFF.

The genes are TRBV11-1 and TRBJ2-1; maybe TRBD1 (6 bases). The CDR3 covers 14 residues. From germline, CDR1 is SGHAT and CDR2 FQDESV (reference sequence). The V gene lost 1 base and the J gene lost 5 bases, with 9 bases spanning the gap. In DNA form, the CDR3 reads TGTGCCAGCAGCTTAGTGGGACACAACAATGAGCAGTTCTTC. Protein: CASSLVGHNNEQFF.

The gene calls are TRBV6-1 and TRBJ1-6; TRBD1 matches at 7 bases. The CDR3 covers 14 residues. J was trimmed by 7 bases and V by 6 bases; bases with no gene match: 6. Germline assignment: CDR1 MNHNS and CDR2 SASEGT. DNA for the CDR3: TGTGCCAGCAGCGCAACGACAGGGAATTCACCCCTCCACTTT. Translated: CASSATTGNSPLHF.

Only a few counts were recorded for this clonotype. The chain recombines TRBV25-1 with TRBJ1-3; D is unresolved. CDR3 size: 15 residues. Trimming removed 5 bases at V and 3 bases at J, with 14 bases between. From germline, CDR1 is MGHDK and CDR2 SYGVNS. In DNA, the CDR3 is TGTGCCAGCAGTTTCCCGGGAAAAGGTGGAAACACCATATATTTT. As protein: CASSFPGKGGNTIYF.

This clonotype was seen at least ten times. The gene calls are TRBV2 and TRBJ1-3; no firm D call. Germline CDR1 is SNHLY and CDR2 is FYNNEI. There are 12 residues in the CDR3. Between the trimmed V and J ends, which lost 4 bases and 8 bases, there was a span of 9 bases. The CDR3 coding sequence is TGTGCCAGCAGTGCTTACGGTGACACCATATATTTT. Its protein is CASSAYGDTIYF. The variable domain in full, with the rest retrieved from reference TRBV2 and TRBJ1-3, is EPEVTQTPSHQVTQMGQEVILRCVPISNHLYFYWYRQILGQKVEFLVSFYNNEISEKSEIFDDQFSVERPDGSNFTLKIRSTKLEDSAMYFCASSAYGDTIYFGEGSWLTVV.

Of note for this clonotype: Sequence at one end of the junction differs from germline and may be a read error. The rearrangement joins TRBV10-3 to TRBJ1-4; D not certain. Germline V CDR1 and CDR2: ENHRY, SYGVKD. There are 15 residues in the CDR3. The CDR3 DNA sequence: TGTGCCAGCAGTTACTCCGGGGAGACTAATGAAAAACTGTTTTTT. Its protein is CASSYSGETNEKLFF.

This chain connects TRBV10-3 to TRBJ2-5; 7 bases match TRBD1. The CDR3 runs to 16 residues. Germline CDR1 is ENHRY and CDR2 is SYGVKD. The J segment lost 5 bases and the V segment lost 4 bases, leaving 13 bases of the junction unmatched. The DNA of the CDR3 is TGTGCCATCAGTGGTCCGGGACAGACTGGGCGGGAGACCCAGTACTTC. Amino acid sequence: CAISGPGQTGRETQYF.

As regards this clonotype: Germline is not matched at one junction end, which may reflect a read error. This sequence joins TRBV2 and TRBJ1-3; D not resolved. The CDR3 has 15 amino acids. Germline CDR1 is SNHLY and CDR2 is FYNNEI. The CDR3 nucleotides read TGTGCCAGCAGTGTGACATCGAGCTCTGGAGACACCATATATTTT. Its translation: CASSVTSSSGDTIYF.

This clonotype appeared once. Compared with germline, one end of the junction differs, possibly owing to a read error. The gene calls are TRBV10-3 and TRBJ2-7, with D possibly matching TRBD1 (5 bases). From germline, CDR1 is ENHRY and CDR2 SYGVKD. This CDR3 contains 13 residues. CDR3 in amino acids: CASSLQVEWEQYF. The CDR3 DNA reads TGTGCCAGCAGTTTACAGGTTGAATGGGAGCAGTACTTC.

This clonotype occurred a few times. The chain joins TRBV25-1 to TRBJ2-7, with 11 nucleotides matching TRBD2. Germline V gives CDR1 MGHDK, CDR2 SYGVNS. With 7 bases clipped from V and 4 bases from J, the junction kept 0 bases outside the gene matches. The CDR3 consists of 12 residues. CDR3: CASTSGRYEQYF. The CDR3 DNA sequence: TGTGCCAGCACTAGCGGGAGGTACGAGCAGTACTTC.

CDR3 sequence (DNA): TGTGCCAGCGTAGATCTTACCGGGGAGCTGTTTTTT. Its translation: CASVDLTGELFF. V gene TRBV25-1 combines with J gene TRBJ2-2; no firm D call. The V gene's germline CDR1 is MGHDK and CDR2 SYGVNS. CDR3 length: 12 amino acids. V was clipped by 8 bases and J by 5 bases, with 9 bases between them.

The CDR3 protein is CASSVGVSDRGGTDTQYF. Here the CDR3 DNA reads TGTGCCAGCAGCGTAGGAGTTTCGGATCGGGGGGGCACAGATACGCAGTATTTT. The V gene is TRBV9, the J gene TRBJ2-3, with 7 positions matching TRBD2. The junction had 11 bases not matched to a gene; V was cut back by 0 bases and J by 1 base. This CDR3 comprises 18 residues. Germline CDR1 is SGDLS and CDR2 is YYNGEE.

This clonotype was seen at least ten times. CDR3 region: CANLSRGRHQPQHF. CDR3 nucleotides: TGTGCCAACTTGTCCCGCGGTAGGCATCAGCCCCAGCATTTT. The V call is TRBV10-3, the J call TRBJ1-5; D remains unclear. This CDR3 is 14 amino acids long. The V end was cut by 10 bases, the J end by 5 bases, with 18 bases between. CDR1 is ENHRY, CDR2 SYGVKD, per germline.

The CDR3 DNA is TGCAGTTTTCCCGGGCGGGGTGGCTACACCTTC. Translated: CSFPGRGGYTF. V and J are TRBV29-1 and TRBJ1-2; D unresolved. This CDR3 region has 11 residues. Germline lookup yields CDR1 SQVTM and CDR2 ANQGSEA.

The chain links TRBV10-3 to TRBJ2-6; no definite D call. The CDR3 length is 14 residues. V lost 0 bases and J 2 bases, leaving 2 bases between the germline ends. Per the germline V gene, CDR1 is ENHRY and CDR2 is SYGVKD. The CDR3 coding sequence is TGTGCCATCAGTGAGTCTGCTGGGGCCAACGTCCTGACTTTC. Its translation is CAISESAGANVLTF.

The rearrangement joins TRBV2 to TRBJ1-2; 8 bases align to TRBD1. V shed 5 bases and J 8 bases; nucleotides not matched to a gene: 7. Per the germline V gene, CDR1 is SNHLY and CDR2 is FYNNEI. CDR3 length equals 13 residues. The CDR3 spells CASSFRQGNGYTF. CDR3 bases: TGTGCCAGCAGTTTTCGACAGGGGAACGGCTACACCTTC.

This clonotype was seen ten or more times. The rearrangement joins TRBV25-1 to TRBJ1-6, with D perhaps TRBD1 (5 bases). This CDR3 is 14 amino acids long. Germline values: CDR1 MGHDK, CDR2 SYGVNS. Deletions cut 3 bases from V and 9 bases from J, with 12 bases between. This CDR3 reads CASSDGGAGSPLHF. The CDR3 DNA sequence: TGTGCCAGCAGTGATGGGGGAGCCGGTTCACCCCTCCACTTT. The full variable domain, in which reference TRBV25-1 and TRBJ1-6 provide the parts outside the CDR3, is EADIYQTPRYLVIGTGKKITLECSQTMGHDKMYWYQQDPGMELHLIHYSYGVNSTEKGDLSSESTVSRIRTEHFPLTLESARPSHTSQYLCASSDGGAGSPLHFGNGTRLTVT.

This clonotype was picked up many times. The J gene is TRBJ2-7, the V gene TRBV5-5; D might be TRBD1 or TRBD2, each matching 5 bases. CDR1 is SGHKS, CDR2 YYEKEE, per germline (reference sequence). This CDR3 comprises 14 residues. V lost 6 bases and J 2 bases, leaving 15 bases between the germline ends. CDR3 region: CASTLQGATYEQYF. Written as DNA, the CDR3 is TGTGCCAGCACCCTTCAGGGAGCGACCTACGAGCAGTACTTC.